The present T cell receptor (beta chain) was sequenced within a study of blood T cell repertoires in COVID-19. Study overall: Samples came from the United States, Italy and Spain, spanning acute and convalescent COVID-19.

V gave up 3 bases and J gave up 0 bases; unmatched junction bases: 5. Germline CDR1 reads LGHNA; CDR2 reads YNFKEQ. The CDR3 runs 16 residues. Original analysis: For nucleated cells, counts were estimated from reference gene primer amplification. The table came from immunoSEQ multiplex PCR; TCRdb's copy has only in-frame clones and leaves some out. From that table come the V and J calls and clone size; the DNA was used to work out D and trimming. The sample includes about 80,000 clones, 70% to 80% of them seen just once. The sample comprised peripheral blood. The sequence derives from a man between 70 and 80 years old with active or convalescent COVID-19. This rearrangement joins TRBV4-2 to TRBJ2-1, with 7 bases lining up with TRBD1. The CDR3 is CASSQLGTDSYNEQFF. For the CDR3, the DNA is TGTGCCAGCAGCCAGCTGGGGACAGACTCCTACAATGAGCAGTTCTTC.